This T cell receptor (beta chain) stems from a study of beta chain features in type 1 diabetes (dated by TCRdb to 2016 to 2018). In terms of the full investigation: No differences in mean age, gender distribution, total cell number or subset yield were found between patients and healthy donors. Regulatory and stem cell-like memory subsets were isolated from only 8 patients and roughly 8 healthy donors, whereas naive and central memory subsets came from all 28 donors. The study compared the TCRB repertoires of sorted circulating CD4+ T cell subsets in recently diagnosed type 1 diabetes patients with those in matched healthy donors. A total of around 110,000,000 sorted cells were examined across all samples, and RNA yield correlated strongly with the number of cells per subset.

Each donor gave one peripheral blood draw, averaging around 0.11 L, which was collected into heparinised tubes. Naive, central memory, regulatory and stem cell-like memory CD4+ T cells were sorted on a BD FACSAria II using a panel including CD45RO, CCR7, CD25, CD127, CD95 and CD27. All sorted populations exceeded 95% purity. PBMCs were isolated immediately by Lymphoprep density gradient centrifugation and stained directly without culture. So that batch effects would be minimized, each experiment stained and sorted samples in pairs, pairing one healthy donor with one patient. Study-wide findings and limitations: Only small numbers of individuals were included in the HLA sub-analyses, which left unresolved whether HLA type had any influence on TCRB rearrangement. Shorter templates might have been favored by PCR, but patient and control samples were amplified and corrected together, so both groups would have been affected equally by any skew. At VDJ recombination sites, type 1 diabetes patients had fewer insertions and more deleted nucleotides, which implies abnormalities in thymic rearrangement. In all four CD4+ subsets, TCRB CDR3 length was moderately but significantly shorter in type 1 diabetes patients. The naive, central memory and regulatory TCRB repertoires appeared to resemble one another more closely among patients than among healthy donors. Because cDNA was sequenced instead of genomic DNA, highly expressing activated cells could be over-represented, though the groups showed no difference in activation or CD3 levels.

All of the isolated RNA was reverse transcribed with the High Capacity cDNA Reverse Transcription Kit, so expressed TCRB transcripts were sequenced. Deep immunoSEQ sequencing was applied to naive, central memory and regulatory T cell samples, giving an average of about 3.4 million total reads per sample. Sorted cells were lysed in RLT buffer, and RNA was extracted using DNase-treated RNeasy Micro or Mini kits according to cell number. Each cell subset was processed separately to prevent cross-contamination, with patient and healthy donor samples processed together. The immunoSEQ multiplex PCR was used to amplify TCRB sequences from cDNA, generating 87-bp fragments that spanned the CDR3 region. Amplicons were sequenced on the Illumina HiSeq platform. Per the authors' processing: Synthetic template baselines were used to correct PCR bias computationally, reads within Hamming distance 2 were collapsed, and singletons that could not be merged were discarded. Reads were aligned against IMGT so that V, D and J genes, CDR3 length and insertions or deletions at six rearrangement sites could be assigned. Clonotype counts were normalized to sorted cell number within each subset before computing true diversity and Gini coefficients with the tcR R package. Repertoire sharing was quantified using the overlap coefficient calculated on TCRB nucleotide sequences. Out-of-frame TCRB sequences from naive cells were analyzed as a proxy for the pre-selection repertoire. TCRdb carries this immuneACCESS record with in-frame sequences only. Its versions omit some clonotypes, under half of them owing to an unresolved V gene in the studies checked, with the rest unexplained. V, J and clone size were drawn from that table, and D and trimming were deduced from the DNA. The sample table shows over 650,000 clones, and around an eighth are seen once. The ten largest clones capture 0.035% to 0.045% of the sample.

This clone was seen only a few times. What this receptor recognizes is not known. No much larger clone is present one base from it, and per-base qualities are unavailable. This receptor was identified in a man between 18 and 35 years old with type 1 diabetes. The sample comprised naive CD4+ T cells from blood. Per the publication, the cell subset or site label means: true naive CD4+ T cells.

The CDR3 protein: CAWSDPGEQFF. In nucleotide form, the sequence is TGTGCCTGGAGTGACCCAGGAGAGCAGTTCTTC. The receptor chain draws on TRBV30 and TRBJ2-1; confidence is insufficient to name the D gene. The germline V gene (reference sequence) specifies GTSNPN as CDR1 and SVGIG as CDR2. The CDR3 numbers 11 residues from cysteine through phenylalanine. The sequence is cut down to CDR3 DNA, 33 bases in frame from base 1. The V and J ends are trimmed by 1 base and 10 bases, leaving 8 bases between them.